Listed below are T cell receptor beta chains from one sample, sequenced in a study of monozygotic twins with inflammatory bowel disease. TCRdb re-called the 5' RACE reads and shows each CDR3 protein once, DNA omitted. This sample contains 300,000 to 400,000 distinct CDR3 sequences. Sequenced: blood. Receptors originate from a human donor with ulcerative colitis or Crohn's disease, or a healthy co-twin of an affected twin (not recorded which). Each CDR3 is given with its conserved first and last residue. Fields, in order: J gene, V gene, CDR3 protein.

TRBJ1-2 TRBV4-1 CASSRDDLNYGYTF
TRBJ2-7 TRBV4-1 CASSPSATPRGSYEQYF
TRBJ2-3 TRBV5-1 CASGQSDTQYF
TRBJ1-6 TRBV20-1 CSAGESGHDNSPLHF
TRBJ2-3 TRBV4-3 CASSQGGLLADTQYF
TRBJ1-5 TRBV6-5 CASSYSRQGSQPQHF
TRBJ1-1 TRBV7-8 CASSSGSGTGGTEAFF
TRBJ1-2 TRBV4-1 CASSQPSRTGDISYGYTF
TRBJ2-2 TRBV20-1 CSARPLEGLAGAGTGELFF
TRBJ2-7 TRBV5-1 CASSPGGFIYEQYF
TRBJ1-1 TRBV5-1 CAGNPDRANTEAFF
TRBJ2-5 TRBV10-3 CAISEGGTGAQETQYF
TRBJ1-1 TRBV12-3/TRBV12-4 CASSRTAKNTEAFF
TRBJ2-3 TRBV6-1 CASSEARTLAGGLGTQYF